Shown below are 7 T cell receptor beta chains from a single sample sequenced in a study of beta chain features in type 1 diabetes. The study reverse transcribed the entire isolated RNA, so it sequenced expressed TCRB transcripts. The data were produced by immunoSEQ multiplex PCR, yet TCRdb's version contains in-frame clones alone and is incomplete. The data hold 640,000 or so clones, with 11% to 15% observed a single time. Antigens for these TCRs are unknown. Study observations and caveats: There was a moderate but significant shortening of TCRB CDR3s in all four CD4+ subsets of Type 1 diabetes patients.

Specimen: naive CD4+ T cells from blood. The receptors stem from a man aged 18 to 29 with type 1 diabetes.

There are a few counts of this clone. The chain links TRBV4-3 to TRBJ2-7; D is unclear. CDR3 length: 15 residues. Trimming pared 1 base from V and 0 bases from J, leaving 10 bases between. Germline V gives CDR1 LGHNA, CDR2 YSLEER. Here the CDR3 DNA reads TGCGCCAGCAGCCAAGTATTAGCCAACTCCTACGAGCAGTACTTC. Translated, it gives CASSQVLANSYEQYF.

The chain is built from TRBV29-1 and TRBJ2-5; 10 nucleotides match TRBD1. Looked up from germline, CDR1 is SQVTM and CDR2 is ANQGSEA. Losses at the gene ends were 5 bases for V and 1 base for J; bases not matched to a gene: 4. The CDR3 spans 14 residues. CDR3 sequence: CSVPGQGTQETQYF. The CDR3 DNA reads as TGCAGCGTTCCGGGACAGGGGACCCAAGAGACCCAGTACTTC.

The chain links TRBV5-6 to TRBJ2-2; D may correspond to TRBD1 or TRBD2 (5 bases each). V was pared by 1 base and J by 6 bases, with 7 bases between. The CDR3 loop spans 13 amino acids. Looked up from germline, CDR1 is SGHDT and CDR2 is YYEEEE. The CDR3 DNA reads TGTGCCAGCAGCTTGATGGGGGCCGGGGAGCTGTTTTTT. This codes for CASSLMGAGELFF.

This rearrangement joins TRBV7-2 to TRBJ2-7; D unresolved. CDR3 size: 12 residues. Trimming stripped 2 bases from V and 3 bases from J, with 5 bases between. The germline CDR1 and CDR2 sequences are SGHTA and FQGNSA. The CDR3 is CASSLLVYEQYF. CDR3 coding DNA: TGTGCCAGCAGCTTATTGGTCTACGAGCAGTACTTC.

As concerns this clone: Other DNA sequences of this sample code for an identical CDR3. The gene calls are TRBV18 and TRBJ2-1; TRBD2 aligns across 12 bases. Per the germline V gene, CDR1 is KGHSH and CDR2 is LQKENI. The CDR3 has 14 residues. The trim removed 6 bases at V and 8 bases at J, leaving 5 bases unmatched. The CDR3 nucleotides read TGTGCCAGCTCTCCTAGACTAGCGGGGGATGAGCAGTTCTTC. It yields the protein CASSPRLAGDEQFF.

This clone was detected only a few times. The chain uses TRBV6-6 and TRBJ2-1; D gene ambiguous. CDR3 length: 13 residues. Germline CDR1 MNHNY, CDR2 SVGAGI (reference sequence). V was clipped by 0 bases and J by 5 bases, with 5 bases between them. CDR3 sequence: CASSYSSNNEQFF. CDR3 sequence (DNA): TGTGCCAGCAGTTACTCCAGCAACAATGAGCAGTTCTTC.

This clone occurred a few times. V usage is TRBV6-1 and J usage is TRBJ1-1; D not resolved. The germline V gene encodes CDR1 MNHNS and CDR2 SASEGT. V dropped 0 bases and J dropped 5 bases, with 7 bases sitting between them. This CDR3 is built from 13 residues. CDR3 sequence (DNA): TGTGCCAGCAGTGAAGCAAGGACTACTGAAGCTTTCTTT. Its translation: CASSEARTTEAFF.